The following is a T cell receptor beta chain sequence with its context. Authors' analysis steps: From reference gene primer amplification, estimates of nucleated cell counts were derived. Assay: immunoSEQ multiplex PCR; the TCRdb copy retains only in-frame clones and omits some. V and J calls and clone size come straight from that table; D and trimming were deduced from the DNA. The sample lists some 80,000 clones; 90% were seen once. This sample stems from a study of blood T cell repertoires in COVID-19. Study-wide context: PBMCs, B-cell-depleted T cells, or T cells provided the cDNA or gDNA that made up the material.

From germline, CDR1 is MGHRA and CDR2 YSYEKL. The CDR3 is made up of 13 amino acids. With 6 bases clipped from V and 4 bases from J, the junction kept 4 bases outside the gene matches. Specimen: peripheral blood. The clonotype originates from a woman aged 80 or over with active or convalescent COVID-19. The gene calls are TRBV4-1 and TRBJ1-1; 8 nucleotides align to TRBD1. CDR3 residues: CASRITGGTEAFF. DNA for the CDR3: TGCGCCAGCAGGATTACAGGGGGCACTGAAGCTTTCTTT.